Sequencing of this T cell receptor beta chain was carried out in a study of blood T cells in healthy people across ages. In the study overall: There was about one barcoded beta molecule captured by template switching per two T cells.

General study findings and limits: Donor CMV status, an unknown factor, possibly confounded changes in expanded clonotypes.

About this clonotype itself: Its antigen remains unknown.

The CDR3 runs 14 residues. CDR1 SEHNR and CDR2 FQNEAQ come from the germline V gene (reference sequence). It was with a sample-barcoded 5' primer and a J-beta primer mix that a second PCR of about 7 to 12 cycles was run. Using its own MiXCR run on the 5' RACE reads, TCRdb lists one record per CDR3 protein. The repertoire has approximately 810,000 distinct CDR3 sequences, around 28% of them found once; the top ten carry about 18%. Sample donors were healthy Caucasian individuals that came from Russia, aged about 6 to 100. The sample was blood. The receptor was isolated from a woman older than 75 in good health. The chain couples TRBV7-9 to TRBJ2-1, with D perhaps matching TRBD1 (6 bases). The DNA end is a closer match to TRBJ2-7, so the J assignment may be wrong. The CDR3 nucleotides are TGTGCCAGCAGCCTAGGACAGTCCGACAATGAGCAGTACTTC. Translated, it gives CASSLGQSDNEQYF.